The 23 T cell receptor beta chains given below trace back to one sample, sequenced in a study of CD8 T cells in Susac syndrome. Random-hexamer reverse transcription was applied to about 0.45 to 1 ug RNA. TCRdb ran MiXCR on the immunoSEQ multiplex PCR reads and lists one entry per CDR3 protein. Counted here are 130,000 or so distinct CDR3 sequences, roughly 95% occurring once; the ten biggest clones make up about 0.14%. Sequenced sample: CD4+ T cells from PBMCs. The receptors shown here come from a human donor with Susac syndrome.

The chain employs TRBV4-2 and TRBJ1-2; D remains unclear. The CDR3 runs to 14 residues. The ends were cut back, 1 base at V and 7 bases at J, with 13 bases in the middle. Germline loops: CDR1 LGHNA, CDR2 YNFKEQ. Written as DNA, the CDR3 is TGTGCCAGCAGCCAAGCGATCGAAACCGCTGGCTACACCTTC. Protein sequence: CASSQAIETAGYTF.

The V gene is TRBV7-9, the J gene TRBJ2-1, with D hard to call. The CDR3 is 13 amino acids. The V end was cut by 5 bases, the J end by 5 bases, with 10 bases between. The germline V gene has CDR1 SEHNR and CDR2 FQNEAQ (reference sequence). CDR3 nucleotide sequence: TGTGCCAGCAGCCTGGACGGAAACAATGAGCAGTTCTTC. This gives the protein CASSLDGNNEQFF.

The chain combines TRBV2 with TRBJ2-7, with D uncertain. The CDR3 sequence is 16 residues long. Trimming took off 2 bases at V and 2 bases at J, with 16 bases between the two ends. Germline-derived CDR1 and CDR2 are SNHLY and FYNNEI. The CDR3: CASSESIGGIAYEQYF. The DNA for the CDR3 is TGTGCCAGCAGTGAATCTATCGGTGGGATCGCCTACGAGCAGTACTTC.

As to this clonotype: One junction end does not reproduce the germline sequence, and a read error may be involved. The gene calls are TRBV6-2 or TRBV6-3 and TRBJ2-7, with D perhaps matching TRBD1 (5 bases). This CDR3 contains 12 residues. Germline-derived CDR1 and CDR2 are MNHEY and SVGEGT. The CDR3 spells CASSATRHWGFF. CDR3 DNA: TGTGCCAGCAGTGCCACCCGCCACTGGGGCTTCTTC.

The count of this clonotype is one. At one boundary the junction diverges from the germline segment, which might be a read error. This chain links TRBV24-1 with TRBJ2-1; maybe TRBD2 (6 bases). The length of the CDR3 is 15 residues. Germline values: CDR1 KGHDR, CDR2 SFDVKD. In DNA form, the CDR3 reads TGTGCCACCAGTGATCCAGCGGACTATTACAATAAGCAGTTCTTC. It encodes CATSDPADYYNKQFF.

The genes are TRBV12-3 or TRBV12-4 and TRBJ2-3; possible D gene TRBD1, 6 bases. Trimming pared 5 bases from V and 0 bases from J, leaving 12 bases between. The CDR3 runs to 15 residues. In nucleotides, the CDR3 is TGTGCCAGCAGTCTAAGGGACAAGAGCACAGATACGCAGTATTTT. Translated, it gives CASSLRDKSTDTQYF.

This chain uses TRBV4-1 with TRBJ2-7; TRBD1 is a possible D gene (5 bases). This CDR3 has 14 residues. Germline values: CDR1 MGHRA, CDR2 YSYEKL. Trimming shortened V by 0 bases and J by 7 bases, and 13 bases separated the two germline ends. The CDR3 reads CASSQDQGIGEQYF. The CDR3 coding sequence is TGCGCCAGCAGCCAAGATCAGGGAATAGGTGAGCAGTACTTC.

V and J are TRBV4-2 and TRBJ2-5, with D maybe TRBD2 (6 bases). V dropped 1 base and J dropped 5 bases, with 23 bases sitting between them. Germline CDR1 is LGHNA and CDR2 is YNFKEQ. This CDR3 region has 18 residues. CDR3 nucleotides: TGTGCCAGCAGCCAAGTACTAGCCGGACTCGGCCGGGCGGAGACCCAGTACTTC. Amino acids: CASSQVLAGLGRAETQYF.

This clonotype was counted a single time. This sequence joins TRBV15 and TRBJ2-7, with TRBD2 as a possible D gene (5 bases). The CDR3 covers 15 residues. Germline loops: CDR1 LNHNV, CDR2 YYDKDF (reference sequence). V shed 0 bases and J shed 3 bases, with 12 bases lying between them. The CDR3 bases are TGTGCCACCAGCAGAGAGCGGGCCTCTTACTACGAGCAGTACTTC. This codes for CATSRERASYYEQYF.

The chain recombines TRBV28 with TRBJ1-2; unclear D gene. The CDR3 contains 15 residues. Trimming stripped 5 bases from V and 4 bases from J, with 17 bases between. Germline values: CDR1 MDHEN, CDR2 SYDVKM. Here the CDR3 reads CASSPPRDRGYGYTF. In nucleotides, the CDR3 is TGTGCCAGCAGTCCCCCCCGAGATCGGGGCTATGGCTACACCTTC.

J is TRBJ2-5 and V is TRBV23-1; 10 nucleotides agree with TRBD1. TRBV23-1 is an ORF; its function is uncertain. This CDR3 contains 15 residues. The ends lost 4 bases at V and 5 bases at J; junction bases unmatched: 7. The CDR3 region has the DNA TGCGCCAGCAGTCCTAGACAGGGGGCAGGGGAGACCCAGTACTTC. This translates into CASSPRQGAGETQYF.

This chain joins TRBV7-9 and TRBJ2-7, with D possibly matching TRBD1 (6 bases). V dropped 5 bases and J dropped 1 base, with 9 bases sitting between them. Germline CDR1 and CDR2: SEHNR and FQNEAQ (reference sequence). The CDR3 totals 13 residues. CDR3: CASSATGSYEQYF. CDR3 sequence (DNA): TGTGCCAGCAGCGCTACAGGGTCCTACGAGCAGTACTTC.

This sequence joins TRBV20-1 and TRBJ1-5; D gene ambiguous. CDR3 size: 12 residues. CDR1 is DFQATT, CDR2 SNEGSKA, per germline (reference sequence). Trimming left V 2 bases short and J 3 bases short, with 5 bases between. The CDR3: CSARNSNQPQHF. In DNA form, the CDR3 reads TGCAGTGCTAGAAACTCCAATCAGCCCCAGCATTTT.

V and J are TRBV20-1 and TRBJ2-7; 7 bases are a match to TRBD2. Germline V gene data show CDR1 as DFQATT and CDR2 as SNEGSKA (reference sequence). The CDR3 is 14 amino acids. V trimming: 4 bases; J trimming: 0 bases; junction bases outside the gene matches: 6. CDR3 coding DNA: TGCAGTGCTATTTCTCCTAGCGGCTCCTACGAGCAGTACTTC. Its translation: CSAISPSGSYEQYF.

About this clonotype: The junction and the germline gene differ at one end; a read error may be behind it. This chain joins TRBV7-8 and TRBJ2-7, with 8 bases aligning to TRBD1. This CDR3 has 12 residues. Per germline, CDR1 SGHVS and CDR2 FQNEAQ. CDR3 sequence (DNA): TGTGCCAGCAGCTTAGTGGCCAGGGGGCCTACCTTC. Translated: CASSLVARGPTF.

This chain joins TRBV5-6 and TRBJ1-2; 9 positions match TRBD1. Germline V gene lookup returns CDR1 SGHDT and CDR2 YYEEEE. After removal of 0 bases from V and 8 bases from J, the junction contained 8 bases not matched to a gene. This CDR3 has 15 residues. The CDR3: CASSLELETGGGYTF. The CDR3 coding sequence is TGTGCCAGCAGCTTGGAGCTGGAGACAGGGGGGGGCTACACCTTC.

The chain is built from TRBV29-1 and TRBJ2-3; D is perhaps TRBD1 or TRBD2 (5 bases each). V lost 7 bases and J 1 base, leaving 18 bases between the germline ends. The CDR3 is made up of 15 amino acids. The germline V gene has CDR1 SQVTM and CDR2 ANQGSEA. CDR3 sequence: CSGLGESSGTDTQYF. Written as DNA, the CDR3 is TGCAGCGGTCTAGGGGAGTCATCTGGCACAGATACGCAGTATTTT.

This rearrangement joins TRBV28 to TRBJ2-1; 7 bases align to TRBD2. Germline CDR1 reads MDHEN; CDR2 reads SYDVKM. The junction had 2 bases not matched to a gene; V was cut back by 1 base and J by 2 bases. This CDR3 is 15 amino acids long. The CDR3 DNA reads as TGTGCCAGCAGTTTATCGGGGAGGGCCTACAATGAGCAGTTCTTC. Amino acid sequence: CASSLSGRAYNEQFF.

This clonotype was seen only once. The rearrangement uses TRBV28 and TRBJ2-6, with no clear D. Trimming left V 4 bases short and J 0 bases short, with 10 bases between. Germline V CDR1 and CDR2: MDHEN, SYDVKM. The length of the CDR3 is 16 residues. This CDR3 reads CASSSPSFSGANVLTF. The CDR3 DNA is TGTGCCAGCAGTTCGCCCAGCTTCTCTGGGGCCAACGTCCTGACTTTC.

This rearrangement joins TRBV28 to TRBJ2-7; 10 positions agree with TRBD1. CDR3 length equals 15 residues. J lost 4 bases, V lost 5 bases, and 8 bases had no gene match. Germline V gives CDR1 MDHEN, CDR2 SYDVKM. For the CDR3, the DNA is TGTGCCAGCAGTGGGGGGCGGGACAGGGGATACGAGCAGTACTTC. This sequence encodes CASSGGRDRGYEQYF.

The CDR3 DNA reads TGTGCCTGGAGTCTCACGACTAGTAAAGCCGAGCAGTACTTC. Residues: CAWSLTTSKAEQYF. The J gene is TRBJ2-7, the V gene TRBV30, with D possibly TRBD2 on 6 matching bases. From germline, CDR1 is GTSNPN and CDR2 SVGIG (reference sequence). The CDR3 consists of 14 residues. V dropped 2 bases and J dropped 6 bases, with 17 bases sitting between them.

The CDR3 coding sequence is TGTGCCATCAGTGTGTCCAACACTACTAGCGGGAGAGGGCATGAGCAGTTCTTC. Translating it yields CAISVSNTTSGRGHEQFF. This chain uses TRBV10-3 with TRBJ2-1; TRBD2 aligns across 11 bases. The germline CDR1 and CDR2 sequences are ENHRY and SYGVKD. V lost 4 bases, J lost 8 bases, and 16 bases stayed unmatched. The CDR3 consists of 18 residues.

The V gene is TRBV29-1, the J gene TRBJ1-2; tentative D call: TRBD1 (6 bases). Germline V lookup: CDR1 SQVTM, CDR2 ANQGSEA. The CDR3 sequence is 11 residues long. Trimming stripped 4 bases from V and 8 bases from J, with 11 bases between. The CDR3 nucleotides are TGCAGCGTTGGGGGGGCAGAGGGCTACACCTTC. It encodes CSVGGAEGYTF.